The TCR beta chain under discussion was sequenced for a study of human T cells and chemical hapten exposure. About the study: Each patch test put 0.01% DPC on the upper back, and results were read at 6 days.

Study-level findings and limits: TCRs whose frequency exceeded 1 in 1000 remained the same following DPC sensitization.

Noted time point: patch test 3, about 24 weeks after DPC sensitization. Stated treatment: therapeutic diphenylcyclopropenone sensitization with weekly scalp DPC. TCRdb itself ran the RACE reads through MiXCR, one entry per CDR3 protein. Here the sample spans about 190,000 distinct CDR3 sequences, under 25% being singletons. The CDR3 is made up of 15 amino acids. J lost 4 bases, V lost 3 bases, and 6 bases had no gene match. The V gene's germline CDR1 is SEHNR and CDR2 FQNEAQ (reference sequence). Comments on this clonotype: Its antigen is not identified.

This TCR was sampled from a woman in her 40s with alopecia areata. Some clones in this sample may be carry-over from other donors' samples. This rearrangement joins TRBV7-9 to TRBJ2-3; 8 nucleotides agree with TRBD2. The sequencing here drew on whole blood, taken in connection with sensitization to the hapten diphenylcyclopropenone (DPC). In nucleotides, the CDR3 is TGTGCCAGCAGCTTCAATGGGCGGGAGGCAGATACGCAGTATTTT. Amino acid sequence: CASSFNGREADTQYF.